Given below is one T cell receptor beta chain in context. Per the authors' pipeline: Nucleated cell number was recorded as an estimate derived from reference gene primer amplification. Sequencing used immunoSEQ multiplex PCR; TCRdb keeps in-frame clones, though not all of them. V and J calls and clone size are copied from that table; D and trimming were computed from the DNA. The sample lists around 250,000 clones; approximately 86% were seen once. This sample stems from a study of blood T cell repertoires in COVID-19. The wider study: In each case, the material was cDNA or gDNA derived from T cells, B-cell-depleted T cells, or PBMCs.

Germline lookup yields CDR1 KGHSH and CDR2 LQKENI. The CDR3 has 20 residues. After removal of 4 bases from V and 0 bases from J, the junction contained 15 bases not matched to a gene. Sequenced sample: PBMCs or T cells enriched from blood (not recorded which). J is TRBJ2-7 and V is TRBV18, with 13 nucleotides matching TRBD2. The sequence was collected from a woman between 50 and 59 years old who had recovered from COVID-19. In DNA, the CDR3 is TGTGCCAGCTCACGAAACACCGGGACTAGCGGGACGGCACGCTCCTACGAGCAGTACTTC. It yields the protein CASSRNTGTSGTARSYEQYF.